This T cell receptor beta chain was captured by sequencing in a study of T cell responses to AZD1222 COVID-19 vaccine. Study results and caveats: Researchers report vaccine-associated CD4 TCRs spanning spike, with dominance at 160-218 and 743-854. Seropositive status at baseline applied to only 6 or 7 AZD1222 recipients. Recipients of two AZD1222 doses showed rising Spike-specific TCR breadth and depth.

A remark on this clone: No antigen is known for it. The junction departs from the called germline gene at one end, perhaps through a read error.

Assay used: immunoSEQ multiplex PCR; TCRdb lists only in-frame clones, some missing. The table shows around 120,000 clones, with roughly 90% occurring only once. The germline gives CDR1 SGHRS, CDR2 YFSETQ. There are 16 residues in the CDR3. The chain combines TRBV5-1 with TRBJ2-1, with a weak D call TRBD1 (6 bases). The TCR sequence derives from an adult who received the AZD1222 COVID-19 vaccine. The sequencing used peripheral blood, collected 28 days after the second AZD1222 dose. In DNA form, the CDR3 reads TGCGCCAGCAGTTTGGCGGTCGGACAGCGGTTCAATGAGCAGTTCTTC. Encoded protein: CASSLAVGQRFNEQFF.